This T cell receptor (beta chain) came from a study of regulatory T cells in long-lasting Graves disease. This CDR3 is built from 11 residues. Germline V gene sequence: CDR1 SQVTM, CDR2 ANQGSEA. V was clipped by 5 bases and J by 5 bases, with 9 bases between them. Arm-PCR of CDR3 regions and iRepertoire HTBI primers were used to build TCR beta libraries. TCRdb re-called the multiplex PCR reads with MiXCR, one entry per CDR3 protein. The sample includes 650,000 to 700,000 distinct CDR3 sequences, 25% to 30% of them seen just once. In this sample, this clonotype turned up a few times. Time point: persistent/refractory GD, antithyroid drugs over 5 years with positive TRAb. Preparation of the TCR library used RNA extracted from PBMCs.

The rearrangement joins TRBV29-1 to TRBJ2-5; weak D call: TRBD1 (6 bases). The sample was peripheral blood mononuclear cells (PBMCs), taken when the disease was refractory, from a patient treated with antithyroid drugs. This receptor was identified in a female donor with Graves disease. As DNA, the CDR3 is TGCAGCGTTACAGGGTCGGAGACCCAGTACTTC. Its protein is CSVTGSETQYF. The complete variable domain, with remaining parts taken from reference TRBV29-1 and TRBJ2-5, reads SAVISQKPSRDICQRGTSLTIQCQVDSQVTMMFWYRQQPGQSLTLIATANQGSEATYESGFVIDKFPISRPNLTFSTLTVSNMSPEDSSIYLCSVTGSETQYFGPGTRLLVL.